The 4 T cell receptor beta chains below come from one sample, sequenced in a study of T cell clonotyping in hematopoietic cell transplantation. Profiling relied on immunoSEQ multiplex PCR, and the TCRdb table lists in-frame clones only, not all of them. The profile covers around 17,000 clones, with about 85% appearing a single time and around 4.3% taken by the ten largest. The input for sequencing was PBMCs, taken 100 days after allogeneic stem cell transplant. All receptors derive from a male patient aged 60-69 years who had an allogeneic stem cell transplant from a related donor, so the T cells may come from the graft donor. Some clones in this sample may be carry-over from other donors' samples.

The chain combines TRBV29-1 with TRBJ1-1; the D is unclear. CDR3 size: 13 residues. The germline gives CDR1 SQVTM, CDR2 ANQGSEA. The germline V and J ends were trimmed by 2 bases and 0 bases, with 7 bases remaining between them. CDR3 sequence reads: CSVEPHLNTEAFF. The CDR3 DNA reads as TGCAGCGTTGAACCCCATCTGAACACTGAAGCTTTCTTT.

CDR3 bases: TGTGCCAGCAGCATCCGAGCGGGGGGGGACACAGATACGCAGTATTTT. This encodes CASSIRAGGDTDTQYF. V is TRBV7-9 and J is TRBJ2-3; 10 nucleotides align to TRBD2. V lost 5 bases, J lost 2 bases, and 7 bases stayed unmatched. Germline V lookup: CDR1 SEHNR, CDR2 FQNEAQ (reference sequence). The CDR3 is made up of 16 amino acids.

This clone came up a few times. The rearrangement links TRBV18 to TRBJ2-1; D is possibly TRBD1 (6 bases). From germline, CDR1 is KGHSH and CDR2 LQKENI. V was trimmed by 0 bases and J by 8 bases, leaving 11 bases between them. CDR3 length: 14 residues. The CDR3 region has the DNA TGTGCCAGCTCACCACCGGGGCAGGGGTATGAGCAGTTCTTC. Its protein product is CASSPPGQGYEQFF.

This chain links TRBV14 with TRBJ1-2, with a weak D call TRBD1 (5 bases). The V gene lost 2 bases and the J gene lost 4 bases, with 8 bases spanning the gap. Germline CDR1 and CDR2: SGHDN and FVKESK. The CDR3 covers 13 residues. The DNA for the CDR3 is TGTGCCAGCAGCCAACAGGGTGTCTATGGCTACACCTTC. It translates to CASSQQGVYGYTF.